The T cell receptor (beta chain) described here comes from a study of OX40 agonist ivuxolimab in advanced cancers. The study in broad terms: Ivuxolimab was an agonistic, fully human IgG2 monoclonal antibody directed against OX40 (CD134), a costimulatory receptor. Intravenous ivuxolimab was administered to patients every 2 weeks at six dose levels: 0.01, 0.1, 0.3, 1.5, 3 and 10 mg/kg. Of the approximately 54 patients in dose escalation, 19 had hepatocellular carcinoma, some 15 had melanoma, 9 had renal cell carcinoma and 9 had head and neck cancer. A male proportion of around 80% and a mean age of around 60 years, ranging from about 20 to 80, were recorded for the dose-escalation cohort. Prior anti-PD-1, anti-PD-L1 or anti-CTLA-4 therapy was permitted, and 40% to 50% of dose-escalation patients had received checkpoint inhibitors. Partial responses were achieved by three dose-escalation patients, of whom one had hepatocellular carcinoma and two had cutaneous melanoma. Peripheral TCRbeta sequencing aimed to test whether ivuxolimab altered TCR sequence diversity and caused clonal T-cell expansion. The paper describes the monotherapy dose-escalation part (N ≈ 49 patients) of the phase I trial of ivuxolimab.

Taken from cysteine to phenylalanine, the CDR3 has 15 residues. The read is trimmed to its CDR3 DNA, 45 bases read in frame from base 1. V is trimmed back by 4 bases and J by 2 bases, and the junction contains 9 bases that no gene match accounts for. Based on the germline V gene, the CDR1 and CDR2 sequences are SQVTM and ANQGSEA. What the authors observed across the whole study: Antigen specificity was not determined for the clonally expanded peripheral T cells. At doses of 0.1 to 3.0 mg/kg, clonal expansion of both CD4+ and CD8+ blood T cells was observed from baseline to week 6. In the 0.1-3.0 mg/kg groups, partial responders were among the patients with the lowest normalized peripheral clonal expansion, particularly in CD8+ T cells. Low levels of normalized T-cell clonal expansion were also seen in some nonresponding patients. After ivuxolimab, more expanded clones were found on average in CD8+ T cells than in CD4+ T cells.

The trial excluded patients who had a history of autoimmune disease or were on systemic immunosuppression. Peripheral blood for TCR sequencing was collected from all dose cohorts at baseline, on cycle 4 day 1, and on cycle 7 day 1. The samples were taken from a phase I, first-in-human, multicenter, open-label dose-escalation trial of ivuxolimab. Adults with locally advanced or metastatic melanoma, renal cell carcinoma, hepatocellular carcinoma or head and neck squamous cell carcinoma were enrolled in the trial. Before TCR sequencing, CD4+ T cells and CD8+ T cells were sorted from peripheral blood as separate populations. Notes on this clone: It lacks a known antigen. One base away there is no much larger clone; base qualities are not given.

Genomic DNA was isolated from the sorted cells so that the TCRbeta CDR3 region could be sequenced. TCRbeta CDR3 regions were sequenced using the immunoSEQ Assay. TCRdb provides this immuneACCESS table in a form limited to in-frame rearrangements. Some clones are lacking; in checked studies, under half of them reflect an unresolved V gene, and why the rest are absent is not known. Within this sample are approximately 50,000 clones, with more than 70% of them counted one time only. Of the sample, 1.1% falls within the top ten clones. This receptor was identified in an adult with an advanced solid tumor such as melanoma, head and neck, liver or kidney cancer. Rearrangement joined TRBV29-1 to TRBJ2-5, and TRBD1 aligns with 8 junction nucleotides. Here the sequenced sample was CD4+ or CD8+ T cells sorted from blood, taken in a trial of the OX40 agonist ivuxolimab. The CDR3 reads as follows: CSVVPWTGTQETQYF. The DNA is as follows: TGCAGCGTTGTTCCCTGGACAGGGACGCAAGAGACCCAGTACTTC.